This T cell receptor beta chain is drawn from a study of CD8 T cells in ankylosing spondylitis. Study-level findings and limits: There was reportedly significant enrichment of clones that were disease-linked in matched ankylosing spondylitis synovial fluid. Disease-associated clonotypes exhibited CD8+ identity and were relatively infrequent in peripheral blood.

The V end lost 3 bases, the J end lost 2 bases, and 14 bases lay between the germline ends. The CDR3 has 16 residues. TCRdb fed the 5' RACE reads into MiXCR, producing one record per CDR3 protein. The profile covers approximately 300,000 distinct CDR3 sequences, with 20% appearing a single time and around 8% taken by the ten largest. There are a few counts of this clonotype. Its antigen is unknown. This TCR was sampled from a male donor with ankylosing spondylitis or in good health (not recorded which). The source material was blood, either unsorted or a sorted T cell fraction (not recorded which). The chain recombines TRBV12-3 or TRBV12-4 with TRBJ1-3; no firm D call. CDR3 DNA sequence: TGTGCCAGCAGTTTCCGGGCTCGAGGGACTGGAAACACCATATATTTT. This codes for CASSFRARGTGNTIYF.